These T cell receptor beta chains were read from a single sample in a study of human CD8 memory T cell subsets. Reanalyzing the 5' RACE reads, TCRdb keeps one entry per CDR3 protein, without DNA. The listing contains over 5,500 distinct CDR3 sequences. The source material was CD8+ T cells from PBMCs. These receptor sequences come from a human donor in good health. Both conserved end residues are part of each CDR3. The order of the fields is V gene, clone size, J gene, CDR3 protein. Clone size is given for some rows only: seen once, a few or many times, or a class if the clone is expanded.

V gene: TRBV5-1; clone size: .; J gene: TRBJ1-6; CDR3 protein: CASSLEVNSPLHF
V gene: TRBV29-1; clone size: .; J gene: TRBJ2-7; CDR3 protein: CSVEGDGNEQYF
V gene: TRBV9; clone size: .; J gene: TRBJ2-1; CDR3 protein: CASSPRAGPSYNEQFF
V gene: TRBV14; clone size: .; J gene: TRBJ2-7; CDR3 protein: CASSHPDRRYEQYF
V gene: TRBV27; clone size: .; J gene: TRBJ2-7; CDR3 protein: CASSYAVDYEQYF
V gene: TRBV28; clone size: .; J gene: TRBJ2-7; CDR3 protein: CASSYGTGVSEQYF
V gene: TRBV15; clone size: medium-sized; J gene: TRBJ1-3; CDR3 protein: CATSRTGQYGNTIYF
V gene: TRBV6-5; clone size: .; J gene: TRBJ2-1; CDR3 protein: CASSYDSTYNEQFF
V gene: TRBV6-6; clone size: .; J gene: TRBJ2-2; CDR3 protein: CASSSDLGELFF
V gene: TRBV29-1; clone size: .; J gene: TRBJ2-2; CDR3 protein: CSVELTGAGGGELFF
V gene: TRBV20-1; clone size: .; J gene: TRBJ2-2; CDR3 protein: CSVLSGNTGELFF
V gene: TRBV11-2; clone size: .; J gene: TRBJ2-2; CDR3 protein: CASSLYGGSSTGELFF
V gene: TRBV11-2; clone size: .; J gene: TRBJ2-3; CDR3 protein: CASSFDSGVTDTQYF
V gene: TRBV7-9; clone size: .; J gene: TRBJ2-7; CDR3 protein: CASSATGSGEQYF
V gene: TRBV29-1; clone size: medium-sized; J gene: TRBJ2-5; CDR3 protein: CSVEPASRAQETQYF
V gene: TRBV7-9; clone size: .; J gene: TRBJ1-1; CDR3 protein: CASTTAGEMNTEAFF
V gene: TRBV7-3; clone size: .; J gene: TRBJ2-7; CDR3 protein: CASSLSGGTYEQYF
V gene: TRBV7-9; clone size: medium-sized; J gene: TRBJ1-1; CDR3 protein: CASSLRGQANTEAFF
V gene: TRBV2; clone size: .; J gene: TRBJ2-7; CDR3 protein: CASSAGGGSYEQYF
V gene: TRBV12-3/TRBV12-4; clone size: .; J gene: TRBJ2-7; CDR3 protein: CASSPSPYEQYF
V gene: TRBV10-2; clone size: .; J gene: TRBJ2-1; CDR3 protein: CASRHGTSGSNEQFF
V gene: TRBV28; clone size: .; J gene: TRBJ2-7; CDR3 protein: CASSHGVNEQYF
V gene: TRBV9; clone size: .; J gene: TRBJ2-7; CDR3 protein: CASSVGPGPYEQYF
V gene: TRBV9; clone size: .; J gene: TRBJ2-1; CDR3 protein: CASSPRLEGLNNEQFF
V gene: TRBV15; clone size: .; J gene: TRBJ2-7; CDR3 protein: CATSRTGAVYDEQYF
V gene: TRBV5-5; clone size: .; J gene: TRBJ2-7; CDR3 protein: CASSWTSGSYEQYF
V gene: TRBV7-9; clone size: .; J gene: TRBJ2-1; CDR3 protein: CASSLVLAGVNEQFF
V gene: TRBV7-3; clone size: .; J gene: TRBJ2-7; CDR3 protein: CASSPSGGGDYEQYF
V gene: TRBV29-1; clone size: medium-sized; J gene: TRBJ1-2; CDR3 protein: CSVEPTGTNYGYTF
V gene: TRBV29-1; clone size: medium-sized; J gene: TRBJ2-1; CDR3 protein: CSVEDQSGLTYNEQFF
V gene: TRBV29-1; clone size: .; J gene: TRBJ2-7; CDR3 protein: CSVEDREGTYEQYF
V gene: TRBV13; clone size: .; J gene: TRBJ2-7; CDR3 protein: CASSLTANYEQYF
V gene: TRBV7-9; clone size: large; J gene: TRBJ2-3; CDR3 protein: CASSFPQGAGADTQYF
V gene: TRBV11-1; clone size: .; J gene: TRBJ2-3; CDR3 protein: CASSPPRGTTVREVTQYF
V gene: TRBV6-5; clone size: .; J gene: TRBJ2-5; CDR3 protein: CASSLSGSRETQYF
V gene: TRBV27; clone size: .; J gene: TRBJ1-5; CDR3 protein: CASSSLSGGQPQHF
V gene: TRBV2; clone size: .; J gene: TRBJ2-7; CDR3 protein: CAITDRGDKYEQYF
V gene: TRBV5-1; clone size: .; J gene: TRBJ2-3; CDR3 protein: CASSLDGSTDTQYF
V gene: TRBV20-1; clone size: .; J gene: TRBJ2-7; CDR3 protein: CSARTPGQGEQYF
V gene: TRBV12-3/TRBV12-4; clone size: .; J gene: TRBJ1-5; CDR3 protein: CASSLWDTNQPQHF
V gene: TRBV29-1; clone size: .; J gene: TRBJ2-7; CDR3 protein: CSVLLEKGYEQYF
V gene: TRBV20-1; clone size: .; J gene: TRBJ2-3; CDR3 protein: CSARDAEGREAQYF
V gene: TRBV7-9; clone size: .; J gene: TRBJ2-7; CDR3 protein: CASTTWGGFPYEQYF
V gene: TRBV6-6; clone size: .; J gene: TRBJ2-1; CDR3 protein: CASSDLGSVDEQFF
V gene: TRBV20-1; clone size: medium-sized; J gene: TRBJ2-1; CDR3 protein: CSADRANSYNEQFF